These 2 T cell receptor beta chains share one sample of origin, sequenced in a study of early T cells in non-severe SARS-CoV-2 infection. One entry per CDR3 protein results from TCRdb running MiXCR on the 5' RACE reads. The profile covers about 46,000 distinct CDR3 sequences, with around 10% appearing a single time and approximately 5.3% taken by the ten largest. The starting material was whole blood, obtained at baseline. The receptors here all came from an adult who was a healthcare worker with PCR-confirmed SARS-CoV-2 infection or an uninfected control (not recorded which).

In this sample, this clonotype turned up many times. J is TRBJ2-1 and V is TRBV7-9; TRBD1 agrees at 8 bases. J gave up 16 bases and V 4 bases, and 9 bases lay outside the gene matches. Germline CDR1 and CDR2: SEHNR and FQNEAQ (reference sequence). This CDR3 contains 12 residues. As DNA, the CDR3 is TGTGCCAGCAGCTATCAGGACAGGGATAATTTCTTC. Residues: CASSYQDRDNFF.

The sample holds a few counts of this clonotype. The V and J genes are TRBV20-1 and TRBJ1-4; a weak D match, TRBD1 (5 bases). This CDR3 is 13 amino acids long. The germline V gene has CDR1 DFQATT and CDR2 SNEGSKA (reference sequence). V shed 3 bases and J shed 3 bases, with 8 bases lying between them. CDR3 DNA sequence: TGCAGTGCTAGCGGGGCCGCTAATGAAAAACTGTTTTTT. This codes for CSASGAANEKLFF.